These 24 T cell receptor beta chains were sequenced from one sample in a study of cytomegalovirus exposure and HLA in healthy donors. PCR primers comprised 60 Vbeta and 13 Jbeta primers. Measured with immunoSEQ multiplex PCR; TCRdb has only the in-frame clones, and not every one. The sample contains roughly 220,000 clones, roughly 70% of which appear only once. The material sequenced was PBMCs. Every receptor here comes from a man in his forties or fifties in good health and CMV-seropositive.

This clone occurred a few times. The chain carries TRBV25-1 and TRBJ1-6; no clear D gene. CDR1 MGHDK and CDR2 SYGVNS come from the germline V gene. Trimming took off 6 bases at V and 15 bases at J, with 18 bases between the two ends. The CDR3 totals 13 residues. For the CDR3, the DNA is TGTGCCAGCAGGGGGAGGCCGGAATACCGCCTCCACTTT. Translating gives CASRGRPEYRLHF. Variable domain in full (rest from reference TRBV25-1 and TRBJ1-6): EADIYQTPRYLVIGTGKKITLECSQTMGHDKMYWYQQDPGMELHLIHYSYGVNSTEKGDLSSESTVSRIRTEHFPLTLESARPSHTSQYLCASRGRPEYRLHFGNGTRLTVT.

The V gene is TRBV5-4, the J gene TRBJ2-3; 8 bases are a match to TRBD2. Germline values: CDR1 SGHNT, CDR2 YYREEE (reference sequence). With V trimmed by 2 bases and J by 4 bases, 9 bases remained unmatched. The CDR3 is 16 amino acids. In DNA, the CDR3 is TGTGCCAGCAGCTTCATACGGGGCGGGGGGTCAGATACGCAGTATTTT. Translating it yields CASSFIRGGGSDTQYF.

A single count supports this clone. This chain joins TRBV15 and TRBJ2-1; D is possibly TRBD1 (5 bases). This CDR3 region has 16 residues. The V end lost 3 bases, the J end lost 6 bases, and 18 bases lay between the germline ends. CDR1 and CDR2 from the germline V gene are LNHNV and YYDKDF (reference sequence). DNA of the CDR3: TGTGCCACCAGCAGGGACCAAACTCAGGGCGGCAATGAGCAGTTCTTC. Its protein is CATSRDQTQGGNEQFF.

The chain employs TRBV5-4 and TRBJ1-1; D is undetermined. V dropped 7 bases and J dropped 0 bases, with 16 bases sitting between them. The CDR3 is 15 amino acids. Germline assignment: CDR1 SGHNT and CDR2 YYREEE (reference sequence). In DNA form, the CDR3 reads TGTGCCAGCGGCTGGGCAGCTTATATGAACACTGAAGCTTTCTTT. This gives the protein CASGWAAYMNTEAFF.

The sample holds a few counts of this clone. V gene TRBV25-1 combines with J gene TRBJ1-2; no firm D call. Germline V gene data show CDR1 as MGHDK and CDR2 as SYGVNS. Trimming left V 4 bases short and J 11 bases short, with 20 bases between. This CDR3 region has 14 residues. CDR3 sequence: CASSGGGGLDLYTF. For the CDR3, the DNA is TGTGCCAGCAGTGGGGGAGGTGGGTTGGACCTATACACCTTC.

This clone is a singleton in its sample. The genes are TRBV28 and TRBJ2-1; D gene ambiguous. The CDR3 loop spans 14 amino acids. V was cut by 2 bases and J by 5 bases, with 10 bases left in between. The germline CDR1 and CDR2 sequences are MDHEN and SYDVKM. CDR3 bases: TGTGCCAGCAGTTTAACCCTACCCAACAATGAGCAGTTCTTC. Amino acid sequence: CASSLTLPNNEQFF.

The DNA of the CDR3 is TGTGCCAGTAGCTCCGGACAGTACTATGGCTACACCTTC. Translating gives CASSSGQYYGYTF. This rearrangement joins TRBV19 to TRBJ1-2, with a possible D match to TRBD1 (6 bases). CDR1 is LNHDA and CDR2 is SQIVND in the germline V gene (reference sequence). The CDR3 covers 13 residues. V was clipped by 6 bases and J by 3 bases, with 11 bases between them.

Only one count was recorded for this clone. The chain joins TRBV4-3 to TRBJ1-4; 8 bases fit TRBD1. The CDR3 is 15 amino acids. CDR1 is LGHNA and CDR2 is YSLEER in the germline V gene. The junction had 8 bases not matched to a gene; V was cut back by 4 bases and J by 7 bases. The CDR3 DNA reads TGCGCCAGCAGCCCGTTCTGGGACAGGAGTGAAAAACTGTTTTTT. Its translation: CASSPFWDRSEKLFF.

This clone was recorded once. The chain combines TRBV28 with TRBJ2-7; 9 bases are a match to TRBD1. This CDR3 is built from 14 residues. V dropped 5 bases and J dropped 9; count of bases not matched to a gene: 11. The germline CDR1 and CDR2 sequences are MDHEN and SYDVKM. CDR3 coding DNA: TGTGCCAGCAGTCTCTCCGGGACAGGGAAGGTGCAGTACTTC. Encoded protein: CASSLSGTGKVQYF. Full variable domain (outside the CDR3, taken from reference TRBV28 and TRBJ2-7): DVKVTQSSRYLVKRTGEKVFLECVQDMDHENMFWYRQDPGLGLRLIYFSYDVKMKEKGDIPEGYSVSREKKERFSLILESASTNQTSMYLCASSLSGTGKVQYFGPGTRLTVT.

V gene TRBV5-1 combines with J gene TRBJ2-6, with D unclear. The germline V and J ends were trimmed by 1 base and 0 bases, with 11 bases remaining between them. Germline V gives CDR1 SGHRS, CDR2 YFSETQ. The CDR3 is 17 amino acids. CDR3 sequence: CASSLRVSASGANVLTF. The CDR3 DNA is TGCGCCAGCAGCTTGCGGGTGTCAGCCTCTGGGGCCAACGTCCTGACTTTC. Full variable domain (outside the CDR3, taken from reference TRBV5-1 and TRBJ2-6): KAGVTQTPRYLIKTRGQQVTLSCSPISGHRSVSWYQQTPGQGLQFLFEYFSETQRNKGNFPGRFSGRQFSNSRSEMNVSTLELGDSALYLCASSLRVSASGANVLTFGAGSRLTVL.

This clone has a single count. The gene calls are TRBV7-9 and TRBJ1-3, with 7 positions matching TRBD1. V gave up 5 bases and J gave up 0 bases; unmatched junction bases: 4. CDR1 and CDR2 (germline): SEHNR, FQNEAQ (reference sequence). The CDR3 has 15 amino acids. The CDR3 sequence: CASSLTGNSGNTIYF. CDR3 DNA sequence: TGTGCCAGCAGCCTGACAGGGAACTCTGGAAACACCATATATTTT.

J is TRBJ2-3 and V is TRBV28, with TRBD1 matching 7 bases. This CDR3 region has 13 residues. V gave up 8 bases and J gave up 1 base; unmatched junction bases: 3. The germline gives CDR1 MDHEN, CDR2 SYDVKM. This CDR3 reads CASRQGGTDTQYF. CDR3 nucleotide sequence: TGTGCCAGCCGACAGGGAGGCACAGATACGCAGTATTTT.

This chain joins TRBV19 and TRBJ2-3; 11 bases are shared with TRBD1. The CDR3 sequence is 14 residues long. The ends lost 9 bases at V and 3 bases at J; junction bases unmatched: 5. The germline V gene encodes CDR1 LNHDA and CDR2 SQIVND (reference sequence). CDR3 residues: CASQGTGGTDTQYF. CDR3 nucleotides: TGTGCCAGCCAGGGGACAGGGGGAACAGATACGCAGTATTTT. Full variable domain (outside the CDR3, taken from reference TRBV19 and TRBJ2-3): DGGITQSPKYLFRKEGQNVTLSCEQNLNHDAMYWYRQDPGQGLRLIYYSQIVNDFQKGDIAEGYSVSREKKESFPLTVTSAQKNPTAFYLCASQGTGGTDTQYFGPGTRLTVL.

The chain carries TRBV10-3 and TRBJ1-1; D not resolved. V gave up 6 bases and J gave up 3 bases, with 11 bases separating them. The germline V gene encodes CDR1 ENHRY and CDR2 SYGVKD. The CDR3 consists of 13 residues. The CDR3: CAISRVPDTEAFF. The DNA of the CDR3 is TGTGCCATCAGCCGGGTCCCGGACACTGAAGCTTTCTTT.

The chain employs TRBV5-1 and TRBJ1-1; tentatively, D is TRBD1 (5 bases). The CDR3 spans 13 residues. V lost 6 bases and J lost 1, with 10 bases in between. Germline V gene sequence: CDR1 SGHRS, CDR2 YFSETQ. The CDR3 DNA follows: TGCGCCAGCAAGGACATACCGAACACTGAAGCTTTCTTT. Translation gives CASKDIPNTEAFF. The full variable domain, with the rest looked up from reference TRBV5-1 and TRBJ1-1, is KAGVTQTPRYLIKTRGQQVTLSCSPISGHRSVSWYQQTPGQGLQFLFEYFSETQRNKGNFPGRFSGRQFSNSRSEMNVSTLELGDSALYLCASKDIPNTEAFFGQGTRLTVV.

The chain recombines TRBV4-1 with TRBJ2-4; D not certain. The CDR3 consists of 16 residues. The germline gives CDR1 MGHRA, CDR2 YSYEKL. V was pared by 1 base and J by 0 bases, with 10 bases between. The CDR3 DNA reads TGCGCCAGCAGCCAAGGGGCAGCCCTAGCCAAAAACATTCAGTACTTC. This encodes CASSQGAALAKNIQYF.

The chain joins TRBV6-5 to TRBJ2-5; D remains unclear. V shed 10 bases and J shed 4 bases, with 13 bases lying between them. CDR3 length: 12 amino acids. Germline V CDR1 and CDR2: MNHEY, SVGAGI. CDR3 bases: TGTGCCACCCGAGGCACTCGAGAGACCCAGTACTTC. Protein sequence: CATRGTRETQYF.

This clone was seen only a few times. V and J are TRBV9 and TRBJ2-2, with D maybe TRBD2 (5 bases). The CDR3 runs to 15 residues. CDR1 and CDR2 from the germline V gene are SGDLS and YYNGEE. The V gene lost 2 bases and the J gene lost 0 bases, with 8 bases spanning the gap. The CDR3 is CASSVVASNTGELFF. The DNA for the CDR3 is TGTGCCAGCAGCGTTGTAGCGTCGAACACCGGGGAGCTGTTTTTT.

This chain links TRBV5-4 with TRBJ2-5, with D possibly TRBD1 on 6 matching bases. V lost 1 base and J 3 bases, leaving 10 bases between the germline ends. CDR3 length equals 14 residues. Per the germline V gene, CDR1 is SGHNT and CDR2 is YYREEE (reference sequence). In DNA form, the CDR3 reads TGTGCCAGCAGCTTGAGGGCAGGGGAAGAGACCCAGTACTTC. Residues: CASSLRAGEETQYF. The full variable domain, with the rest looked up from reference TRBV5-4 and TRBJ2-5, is ETGVTQSPTHLIKTRGQQVTLRCSSQSGHNTVSWYQQALGQGPQFIFQYYREEENGRGNFPPRFSGLQFPNYSSELNVNALELDDSALYLCASSLRAGEETQYFGPGTRLLVL.

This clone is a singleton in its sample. CDR3 DNA: TGTGCCAGCATTTACGCGGATGAGCAGTTCTTC. As protein: CASIYADEQFF. This chain links TRBV2 with TRBJ2-1; no clear D gene. Looked up from germline, CDR1 is SNHLY and CDR2 is FYNNEI. The CDR3 is 11 amino acids. Trimming took 7 bases from V and 8 from J, leaving 9 bases between them.

CDR3 nucleotides: TGCGCCAGCAGCCCGGGGGACAGGCGCACAGATACGCAGTATTTT. It encodes CASSPGDRRTDTQYF. The rearrangement links TRBV5-1 to TRBJ2-3, with 8 bases that match TRBD1. CDR1 and CDR2 (germline): SGHRS, YFSETQ. Unmatched junction bases numbered 5, after V lost 4 bases and J lost 1 base. There are 15 residues in the CDR3.

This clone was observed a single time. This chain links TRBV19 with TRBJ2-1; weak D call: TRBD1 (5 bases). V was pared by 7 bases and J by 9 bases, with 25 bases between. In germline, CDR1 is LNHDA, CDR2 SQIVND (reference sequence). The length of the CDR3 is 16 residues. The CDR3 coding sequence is TGTGCCAGTACCCCAACCAGGGAAGGTGGGGTAGGTGAGCAGTTCTTC. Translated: CASTPTREGGVGEQFF.

The CDR3 loop reads CASSSPGERLYNEQFF. CDR3 in DNA: TGTGCCAGCAGTTCCCCCGGGGAGCGGCTCTACAATGAGCAGTTCTTC. The chain uses TRBV28 and TRBJ2-1; possible D gene TRBD2, 5 bases. Germline V gene sequence: CDR1 MDHEN, CDR2 SYDVKM. This CDR3 contains 16 residues. V lost 4 bases, J lost 3 bases, and 16 bases lay in between.

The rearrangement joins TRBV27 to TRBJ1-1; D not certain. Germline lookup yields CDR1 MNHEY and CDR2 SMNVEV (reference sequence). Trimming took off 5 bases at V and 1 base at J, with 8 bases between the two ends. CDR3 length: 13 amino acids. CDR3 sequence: CASSEITNTEAFF. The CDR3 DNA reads TGTGCCAGCAGTGAGATCACGAACACTGAAGCTTTCTTT.